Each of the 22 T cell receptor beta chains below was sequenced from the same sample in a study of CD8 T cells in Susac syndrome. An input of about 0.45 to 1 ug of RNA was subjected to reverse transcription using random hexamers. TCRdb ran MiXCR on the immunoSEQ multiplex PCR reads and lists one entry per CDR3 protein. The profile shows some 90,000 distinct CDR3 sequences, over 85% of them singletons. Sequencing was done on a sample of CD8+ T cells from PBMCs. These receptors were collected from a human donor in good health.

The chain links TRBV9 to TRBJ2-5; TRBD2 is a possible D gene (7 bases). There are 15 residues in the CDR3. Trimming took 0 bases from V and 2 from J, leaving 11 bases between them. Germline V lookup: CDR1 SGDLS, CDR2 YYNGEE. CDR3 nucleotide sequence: TGTGCCAGCAGCGTAGGCGGGGGCCCACAAGAGACCCAGTACTTC. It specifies CASSVGGGPQETQYF.

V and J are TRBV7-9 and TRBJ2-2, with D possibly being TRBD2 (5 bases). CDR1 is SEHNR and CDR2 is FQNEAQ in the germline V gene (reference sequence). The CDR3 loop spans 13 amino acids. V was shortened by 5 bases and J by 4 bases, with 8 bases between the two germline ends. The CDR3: CASSPRGTGELFF. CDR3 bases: TGTGCCAGCAGCCCACGGGGCACCGGGGAGCTGTTTTTT.

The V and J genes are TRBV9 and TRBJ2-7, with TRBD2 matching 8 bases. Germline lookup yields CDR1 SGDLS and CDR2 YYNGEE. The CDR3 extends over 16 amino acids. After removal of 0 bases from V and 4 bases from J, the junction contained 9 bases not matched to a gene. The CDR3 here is CASSVEDGGGSYEQYF. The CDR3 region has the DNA TGTGCCAGCAGCGTAGAAGACGGGGGGGGCTCATACGAGCAGTACTTC.

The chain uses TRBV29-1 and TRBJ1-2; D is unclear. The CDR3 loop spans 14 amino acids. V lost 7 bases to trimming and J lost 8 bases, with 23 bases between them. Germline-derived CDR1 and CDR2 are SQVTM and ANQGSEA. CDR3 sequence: CSALRTSLMGGYTF. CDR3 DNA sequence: TGCAGCGCCCTTCGGACGAGCCTTATGGGGGGCTACACCTTC.

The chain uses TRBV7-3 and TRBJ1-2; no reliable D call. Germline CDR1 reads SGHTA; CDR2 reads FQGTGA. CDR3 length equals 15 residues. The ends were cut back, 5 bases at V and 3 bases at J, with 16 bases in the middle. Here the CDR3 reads CASSPRVGNHYGYTF. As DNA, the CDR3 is TGTGCCAGCAGCCCCCGGGTGGGGAATCACTATGGCTACACCTTC.

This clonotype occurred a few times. CDR3 coding DNA: TGCAGTGCTAGAGAGCAGGGAAAGGGGTTGTACGAGCAGTACTTC. The encoded protein is CSAREQGKGLYEQYF. The chain is built from TRBV20-1 and TRBJ2-7, with D possibly matching TRBD1 (5 bases). The V gene lost 0 bases and the J gene lost 4 bases, with 16 bases spanning the gap. From germline, CDR1 is DFQATT and CDR2 SNEGSKA (reference sequence). This CDR3 is built from 15 residues.

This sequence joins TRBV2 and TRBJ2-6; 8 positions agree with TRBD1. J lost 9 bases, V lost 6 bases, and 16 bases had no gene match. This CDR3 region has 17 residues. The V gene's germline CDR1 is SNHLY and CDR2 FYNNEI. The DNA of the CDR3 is TGTGCCAGCAGGGCGCAGGGGGCGGAAAAGAGGGGCAACGTCCTGACTTTC. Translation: CASRAQGAEKRGNVLTF.

CDR3 sequence reads: CASSDGTAKEQYF. CDR3 DNA sequence: TGTGCCAGCAGTGATGGGACAGCGAAGGAGCAGTACTTC. This sequence joins TRBV27 and TRBJ2-7, with 7 bases aligning to TRBD1. CDR3 length: 13 amino acids. Germline-derived CDR1 and CDR2 are MNHEY and SMNVEV (reference sequence). Unmatched junction bases numbered 8, after V lost 5 bases and J lost 7 bases.

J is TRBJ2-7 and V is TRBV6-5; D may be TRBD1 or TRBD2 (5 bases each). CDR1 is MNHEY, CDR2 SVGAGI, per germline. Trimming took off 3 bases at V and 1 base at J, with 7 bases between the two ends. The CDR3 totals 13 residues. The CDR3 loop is CASSYGGSYEQYF. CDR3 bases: TGTGCCAGCAGTTATGGGGGATCCTACGAGCAGTACTTC.

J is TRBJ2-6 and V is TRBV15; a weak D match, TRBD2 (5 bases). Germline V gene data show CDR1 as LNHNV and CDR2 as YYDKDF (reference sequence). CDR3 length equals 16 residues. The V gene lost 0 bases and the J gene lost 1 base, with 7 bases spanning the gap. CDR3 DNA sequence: TGTGCCACCAGCAGAGATTCGGGATCTGGGGCCAACGTCCTGACTTTC. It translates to CATSRDSGSGANVLTF.

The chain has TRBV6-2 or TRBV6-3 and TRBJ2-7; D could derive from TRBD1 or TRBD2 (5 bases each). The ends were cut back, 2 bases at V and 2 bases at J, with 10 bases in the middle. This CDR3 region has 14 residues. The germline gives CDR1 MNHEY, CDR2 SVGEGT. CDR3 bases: TGTGCCAGCAGTTACGGGACGGCAGCCTACGAGCAGTACTTC. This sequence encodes CASSYGTAAYEQYF.

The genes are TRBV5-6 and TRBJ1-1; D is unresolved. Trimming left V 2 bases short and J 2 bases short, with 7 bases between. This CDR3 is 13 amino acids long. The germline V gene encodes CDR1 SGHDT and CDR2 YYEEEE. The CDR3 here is CASSFGSNTEAFF. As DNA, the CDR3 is TGTGCCAGCAGCTTCGGTTCCAACACTGAAGCTTTCTTT.

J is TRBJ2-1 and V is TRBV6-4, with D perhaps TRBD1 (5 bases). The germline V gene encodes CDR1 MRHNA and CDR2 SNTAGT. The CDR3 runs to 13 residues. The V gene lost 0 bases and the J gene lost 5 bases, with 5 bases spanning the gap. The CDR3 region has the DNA TGTGCCAGCAGTGACTCGGACAACAATGAGCAGTTCTTC. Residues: CASSDSDNNEQFF.

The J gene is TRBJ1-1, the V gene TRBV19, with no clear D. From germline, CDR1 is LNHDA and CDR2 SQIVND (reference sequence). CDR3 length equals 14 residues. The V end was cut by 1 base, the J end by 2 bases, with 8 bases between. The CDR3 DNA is TGTGCCAGTAGTATAGTAGGCAGCAACACTGAAGCTTTCTTT. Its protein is CASSIVGSNTEAFF.

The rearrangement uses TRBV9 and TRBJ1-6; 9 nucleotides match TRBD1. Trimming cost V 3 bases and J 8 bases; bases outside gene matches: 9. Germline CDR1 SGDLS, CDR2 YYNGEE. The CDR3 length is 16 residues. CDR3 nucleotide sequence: TGTGCCAGCAGCGACGGCGGGACAGGGCCCGATTCACCCCTCCACTTT. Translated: CASSDGGTGPDSPLHF.

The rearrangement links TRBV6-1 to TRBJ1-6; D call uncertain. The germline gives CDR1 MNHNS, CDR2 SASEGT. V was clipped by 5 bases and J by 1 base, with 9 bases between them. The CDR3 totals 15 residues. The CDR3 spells CASSNKGSYNSPLHF. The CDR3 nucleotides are TGTGCCAGCAGTAATAAGGGATCCTATAATTCACCCCTCCACTTT.

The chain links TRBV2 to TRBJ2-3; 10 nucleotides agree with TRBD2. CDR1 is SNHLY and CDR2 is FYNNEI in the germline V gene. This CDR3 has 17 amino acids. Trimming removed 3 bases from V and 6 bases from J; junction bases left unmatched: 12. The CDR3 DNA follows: TGTGCCAGCAGTGATCGAACCCCTAGCGGGGGCCTTGATACGCAGTATTTT. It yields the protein CASSDRTPSGGLDTQYF. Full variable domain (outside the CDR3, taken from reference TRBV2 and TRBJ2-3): EPEVTQTPSHQVTQMGQEVILRCVPISNHLYFYWYRQILGQKVEFLVSFYNNEISEKSEIFDDQFSVERPDGSNFTLKIRSTKLEDSAMYFCASSDRTPSGGLDTQYFGPGTRLTVL.

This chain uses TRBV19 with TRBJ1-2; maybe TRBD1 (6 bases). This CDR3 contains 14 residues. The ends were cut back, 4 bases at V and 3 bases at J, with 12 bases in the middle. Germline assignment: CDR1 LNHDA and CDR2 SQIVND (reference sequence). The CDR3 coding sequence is TGTGCCAGTAGTACGGGCTACAGGGACTATGGCTACACCTTC. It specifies CASSTGYRDYGYTF.

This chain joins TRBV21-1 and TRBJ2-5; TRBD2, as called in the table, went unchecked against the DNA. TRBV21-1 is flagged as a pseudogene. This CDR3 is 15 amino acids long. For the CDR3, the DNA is TGTGCCAGCAGCCCGGAGGGAGAATTTCAAGAGACCCAGTACTTC. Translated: CASSPEGEFQETQYF.

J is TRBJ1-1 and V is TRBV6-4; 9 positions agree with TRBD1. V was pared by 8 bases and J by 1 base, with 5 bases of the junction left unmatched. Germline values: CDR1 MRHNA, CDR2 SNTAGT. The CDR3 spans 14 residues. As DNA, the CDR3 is TGTGCCAGCGGATACAGGGGGCAGAACACTGAAGCTTTCTTT. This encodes CASGYRGQNTEAFF.

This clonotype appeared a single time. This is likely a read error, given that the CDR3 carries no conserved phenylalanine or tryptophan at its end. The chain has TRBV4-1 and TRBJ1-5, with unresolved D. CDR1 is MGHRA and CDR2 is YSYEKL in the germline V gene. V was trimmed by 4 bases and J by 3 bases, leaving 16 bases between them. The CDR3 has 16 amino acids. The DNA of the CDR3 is TGCGCCAGCAGCCTCCAAGCTGCGGGGAACAATCAGCCCCAGCATCTT. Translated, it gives CASSLQAAGNNQPQHL.

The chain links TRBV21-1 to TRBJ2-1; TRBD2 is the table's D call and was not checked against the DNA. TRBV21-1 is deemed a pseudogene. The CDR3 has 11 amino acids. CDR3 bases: TGTGCCAGCAGCAACCAGGGGGAGGGGTTCTTC. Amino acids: CASSNQGEGFF.